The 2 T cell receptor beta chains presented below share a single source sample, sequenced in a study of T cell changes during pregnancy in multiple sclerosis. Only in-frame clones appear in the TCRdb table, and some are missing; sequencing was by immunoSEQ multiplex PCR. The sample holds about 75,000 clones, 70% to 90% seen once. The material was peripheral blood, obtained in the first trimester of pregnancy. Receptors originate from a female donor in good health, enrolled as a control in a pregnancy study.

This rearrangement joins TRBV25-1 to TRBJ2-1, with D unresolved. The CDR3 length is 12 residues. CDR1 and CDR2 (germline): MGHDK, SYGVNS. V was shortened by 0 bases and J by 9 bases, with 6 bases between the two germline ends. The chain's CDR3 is CASSEYIAEQFF. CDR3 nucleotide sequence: TGTGCCAGCAGTGAATATATAGCTGAGCAGTTCTTC.

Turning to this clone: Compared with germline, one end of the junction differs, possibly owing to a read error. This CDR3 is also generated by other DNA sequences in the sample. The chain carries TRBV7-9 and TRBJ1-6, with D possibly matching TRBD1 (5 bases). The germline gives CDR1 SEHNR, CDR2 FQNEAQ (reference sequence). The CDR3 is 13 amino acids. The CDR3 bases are TGTGCTAGCAGCTTATCAGGGCCCTCACCCCTCCACTTT. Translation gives CASSLSGPSPLHF.